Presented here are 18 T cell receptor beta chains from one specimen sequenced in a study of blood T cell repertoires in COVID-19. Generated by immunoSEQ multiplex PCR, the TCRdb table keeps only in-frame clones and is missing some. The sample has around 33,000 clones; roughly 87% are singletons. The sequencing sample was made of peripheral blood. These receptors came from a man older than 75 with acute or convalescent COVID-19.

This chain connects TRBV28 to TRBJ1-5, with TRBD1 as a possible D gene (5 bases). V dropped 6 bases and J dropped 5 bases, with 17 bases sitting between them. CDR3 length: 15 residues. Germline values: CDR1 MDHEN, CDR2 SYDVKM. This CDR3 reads CASSPGGVGYQPQHF. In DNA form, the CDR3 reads TGTGCCAGCAGCCCAGGAGGGGTTGGGTATCAGCCCCAGCATTTT.

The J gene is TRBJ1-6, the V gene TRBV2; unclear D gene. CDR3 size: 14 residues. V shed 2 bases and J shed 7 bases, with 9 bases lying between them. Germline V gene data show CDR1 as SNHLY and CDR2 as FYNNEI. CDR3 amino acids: CASSEWEGNSPLHF. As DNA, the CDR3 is TGTGCCAGCAGTGAATGGGAGGGAAATTCACCCCTCCACTTT.

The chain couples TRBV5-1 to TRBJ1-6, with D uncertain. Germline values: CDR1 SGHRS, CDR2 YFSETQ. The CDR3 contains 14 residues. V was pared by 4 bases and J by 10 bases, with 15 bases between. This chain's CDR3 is CASSPGLGNSPLHF. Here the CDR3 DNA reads TGCGCCAGCAGCCCCGGCCTAGGCAACTCACCCCTCCACTTT.

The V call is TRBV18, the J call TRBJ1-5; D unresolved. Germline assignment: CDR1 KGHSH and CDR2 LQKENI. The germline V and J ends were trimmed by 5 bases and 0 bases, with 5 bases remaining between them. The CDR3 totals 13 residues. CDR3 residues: CASSTYSNQPQHF. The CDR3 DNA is TGTGCCAGCTCAACATATAGCAATCAGCCCCAGCATTTT.

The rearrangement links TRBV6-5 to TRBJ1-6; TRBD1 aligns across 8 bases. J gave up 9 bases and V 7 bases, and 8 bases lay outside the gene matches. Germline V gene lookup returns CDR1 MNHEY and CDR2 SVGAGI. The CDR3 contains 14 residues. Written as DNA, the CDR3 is TGTGCCAGCACCAGACAGGGGCGGGTTTCACCCCTCCACTTT. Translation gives CASTRQGRVSPLHF.

The CDR3 region has the DNA TGTGCCACCAGTGATTTGAGGCGGGGTGCGGCAGATACGCAGTATTTT. Its protein product is CATSDLRRGAADTQYF. This chain joins TRBV24-1 and TRBJ2-3, with D possibly TRBD2 on 6 matching bases. Per germline, CDR1 KGHDR and CDR2 SFDVKD. V was clipped by 0 bases and J by 4 bases, with 13 bases between them. This CDR3 comprises 16 residues.

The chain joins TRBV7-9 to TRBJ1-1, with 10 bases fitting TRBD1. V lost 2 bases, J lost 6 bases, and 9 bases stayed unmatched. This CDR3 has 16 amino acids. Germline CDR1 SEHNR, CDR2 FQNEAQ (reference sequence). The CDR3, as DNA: TGTGCCAGCAGCTTAAGGGACAGGGGACCGGGCGCTGAAGCTTTCTTT. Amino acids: CASSLRDRGPGAEAFF.

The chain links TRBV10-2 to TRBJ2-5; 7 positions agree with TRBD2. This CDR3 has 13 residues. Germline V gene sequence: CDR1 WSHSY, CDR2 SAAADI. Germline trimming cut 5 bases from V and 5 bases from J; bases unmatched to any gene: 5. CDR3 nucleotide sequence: TGCGCCAGCAGTCGGAGGGGAGGGGAGACCCAGTACTTC. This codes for CASSRRGGETQYF.

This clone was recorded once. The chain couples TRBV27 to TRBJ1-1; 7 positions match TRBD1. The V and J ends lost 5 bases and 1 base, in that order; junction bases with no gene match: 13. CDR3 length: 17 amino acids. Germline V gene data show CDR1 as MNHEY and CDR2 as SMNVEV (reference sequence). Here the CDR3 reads CASSRNLATGWNTEAFF. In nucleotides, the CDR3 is TGTGCCAGCAGTCGAAATCTCGCGACAGGGTGGAACACTGAAGCTTTCTTT.

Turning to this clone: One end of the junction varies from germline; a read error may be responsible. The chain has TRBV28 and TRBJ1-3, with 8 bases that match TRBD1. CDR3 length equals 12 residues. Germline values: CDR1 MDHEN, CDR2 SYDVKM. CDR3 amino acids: CASSSPSGQVNF. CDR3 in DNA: TGTGCCAGCAGTTCCCCGTCGGGACAGGTTAATTTT.

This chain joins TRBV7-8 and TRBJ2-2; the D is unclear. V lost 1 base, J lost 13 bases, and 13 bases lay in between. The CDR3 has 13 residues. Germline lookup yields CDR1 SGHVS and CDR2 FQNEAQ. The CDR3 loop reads CASSLGQLGGLFF. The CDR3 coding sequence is TGTGCCAGCAGCTTAGGTCAACTTGGTGGGCTGTTTTTT.

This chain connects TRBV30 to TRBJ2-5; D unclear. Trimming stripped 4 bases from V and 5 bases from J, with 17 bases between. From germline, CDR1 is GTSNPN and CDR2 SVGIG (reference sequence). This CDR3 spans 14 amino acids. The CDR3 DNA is TGTGCCTGGACCTATCCCCCTCCGTCGGAGACCCAGTACTTC. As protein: CAWTYPPPSETQYF.

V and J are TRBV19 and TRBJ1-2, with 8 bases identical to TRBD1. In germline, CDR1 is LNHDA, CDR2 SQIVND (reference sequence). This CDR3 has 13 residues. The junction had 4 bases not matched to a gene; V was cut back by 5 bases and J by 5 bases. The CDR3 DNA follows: TGTGCCAGTAGTGGGACAGGCGATTATGGCTACACCTTC. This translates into CASSGTGDYGYTF.

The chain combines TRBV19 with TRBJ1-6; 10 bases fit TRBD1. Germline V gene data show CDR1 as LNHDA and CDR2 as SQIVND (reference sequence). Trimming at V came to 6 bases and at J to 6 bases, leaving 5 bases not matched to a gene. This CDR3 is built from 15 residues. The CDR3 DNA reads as TGTGCCAGTAGCGGACAGGGGGTGAGTAATTCACCCCTCCACTTT. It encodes CASSGQGVSNSPLHF.

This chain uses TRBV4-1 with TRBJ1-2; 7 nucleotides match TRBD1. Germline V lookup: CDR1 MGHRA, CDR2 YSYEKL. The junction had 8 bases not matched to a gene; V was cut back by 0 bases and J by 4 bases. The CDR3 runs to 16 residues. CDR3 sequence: CASSQEPQGNIYGYTF. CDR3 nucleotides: TGCGCCAGCAGCCAAGAACCACAGGGGAACATCTATGGCTACACCTTC.

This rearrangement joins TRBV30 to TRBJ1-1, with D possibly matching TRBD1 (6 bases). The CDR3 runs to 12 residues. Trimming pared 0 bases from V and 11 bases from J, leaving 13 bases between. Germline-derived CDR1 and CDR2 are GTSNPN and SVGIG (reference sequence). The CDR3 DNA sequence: TGTGCCTGGAGTGTACAGGACAGTCGGGCTTTCTTT. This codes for CAWSVQDSRAFF.

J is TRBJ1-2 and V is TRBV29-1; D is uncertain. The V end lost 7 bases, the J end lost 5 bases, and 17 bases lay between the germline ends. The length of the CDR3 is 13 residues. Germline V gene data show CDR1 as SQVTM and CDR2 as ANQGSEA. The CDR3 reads CSAYPLDWYGYTF. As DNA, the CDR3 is TGCAGCGCCTACCCGTTGGACTGGTATGGCTACACCTTC.

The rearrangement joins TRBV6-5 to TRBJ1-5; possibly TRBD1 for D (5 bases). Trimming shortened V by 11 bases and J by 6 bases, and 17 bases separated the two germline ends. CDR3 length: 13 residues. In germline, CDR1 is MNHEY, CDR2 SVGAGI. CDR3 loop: CAGSGTQLQPQHF. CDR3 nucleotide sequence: TGTGCCGGTAGCGGGACGCAGCTTCAGCCCCAGCATTTT.